This record concerns one TCR beta chain sequence. This record comes from a study of spatial heterogeneity in lung cancer. Study in general: The count of detected beta-chain sequences consistently exceeded that of alpha-chain sequences. Within raw reads, each unique TCR and UMI combination appeared on average more than ten times.

The CDR3 is 14 residues long. The V end was cut by 6 bases, the J end by 0 bases, with 9 bases between. Unique molecular identifiers, one per molecule, were present on every TCR cDNA molecule. One entry per CDR3 protein results from TCRdb running MiXCR on the 5' RACE reads. The table includes 45,000 to 55,000 distinct CDR3 sequences, less than 6% detected once. As for time point: sample taken at primary tumor resection. Unsorted whole RNA from tumor, nontumor lung or frozen PBMC underwent sequencing. Donors were over 70 untreated early-stage non-small cell lung cancer patients. The chain couples TRBV12-3 or TRBV12-4 to TRBJ1-5, with unresolved D. Specimen: PBMCs, collected at surgery. This sequence was found in a male donor with early-stage non-small cell lung cancer. In nucleotides, the CDR3 is TGTGCCAGCAGCCTTACCCATAGCAATCAGCCCCAGCATTTT. Translation: CASSLTHSNQPQHF.